This TCR beta chain came from a study of blood T cell repertoires in COVID-19. The CDR3 totals 13 residues. Germline CDR1 reads MNHNY; CDR2 reads SVGAGI (reference sequence). Trimming stripped 7 bases from V and 1 base from J, with 11 bases between. Original data processing: How many nucleated cells were present was estimated from reference gene primer amplification. Generated by immunoSEQ multiplex PCR, the TCRdb table keeps only in-frame clones and is missing some. Clone size and V and J calls were adopted from that table, with D and trimming inferred from the DNA. The repertoire holds 95,000 to 150,000 clones, with more than 75% as singletons.

The material sequenced was peripheral blood. The clonotype originates from a woman in her 70s with acute or convalescent COVID-19. The chain uses TRBV6-6 and TRBJ2-7, with a tentative D call TRBD2 (6 bases). The CDR3 is CASTHRGSYEQYF. In nucleotides, the CDR3 is TGTGCCAGCACCCACCGGGGGTCCTACGAGCAGTACTTC.